The rows below give T cell receptor beta chains drawn from one sample of a study of cytomegalovirus exposure and HLA in healthy donors. Libraries were prepared by immunoSEQ multiplex PCR; TCRdb keeps only in-frame clonotypes and omits some of them. This table holds roughly 110,000 clones, roughly 68% found once. Sequencing input: PBMCs. These receptors were collected from a woman between 25 and 40 years old in good health and CMV-seronegative. Each CDR3 is given with its conserved first and last residue. The D gene is left open where the match is weak. Clone size appears in some rows only: once, few, many, or a class for an expanded clone.

CDR3nt,CDR3aa,d_gene,v_gene,abundance,j_gene
TGCGCCAGCAGCTCCAGGTCGCAAAATCAGCCCCAGCATTTT,CASSSRSQNQPQHF,NA,TRBV4-1,NA,TRBJ1-5
TGTGCCAGCAGCCAAGATTGGCGCGGGAGTTCCTACAATGAGCAGTTCTTC,CASSQDWRGSSYNEQFF,TRBD2,TRBV14,NA,TRBJ2-1
TGTGCCAGCAGCTTATTCGAAGGACAGTCTTATGGCTACACCTTC,CASSLFEGQSYGYTF,NA,TRBV7-8,NA,TRBJ1-2
TGTGCCAGCAGCTTAATCGGGGGTGGGGCTCCCAACTACGAGCAGTACTTC,CASSLIGGGAPNYEQYF,NA,TRBV7-2,few,TRBJ2-7
TGTGCCAGCAGCCGACAGGGGGCAAACATTCAGTACTTC,CASSRQGANIQYF,TRBD1,TRBV11-3,NA,TRBJ2-4
TGCGCCAGCAGCCCAAGGCGGGAGATACCGGGAGCTTTCTTT,CASSPRREIPGAFF,NA,TRBV5-1,NA,TRBJ1-1
TGTGCCAGAAGTTTCGCAGGGCTCGGCTATGGCTACACCTTC,CARSFAGLGYGYTF,NA,TRBV5-3,NA,TRBJ1-2
TGTGCCAGCAGCCCGACAGGGGGCCTGAACACTGAAGCTTTCTTT,CASSPTGGLNTEAFF,TRBD1,TRBV7-3,NA,TRBJ1-1
TGCGCCAGCAGCCAGGCTCCGCCAGTCTCCTACGAGCAGTACTTC,CASSQAPPVSYEQYF,NA,TRBV5-1,once,TRBJ2-7
TGTGCCAGCAGCACAGGACTAGCGGGACTCTTGGAGCAGTACTTC,CASSTGLAGLLEQYF,TRBD2,TRBV28,NA,TRBJ2-7
TGTGCCAGCAGGGGGACAGGGAATCAGCCCCAGCATTTT,CASRGTGNQPQHF,TRBD1,TRBV2,few,TRBJ1-5
TGTGCCAGCAGAAAAATCACGGGCTATAATTCACCCCTCCACTTT,CASRKITGYNSPLHF,NA,TRBV28,NA,TRBJ1-6
TGTGCCAGCAGTGCCCCCCCCGCCAGGGGGCGTTCAGATACGCAGTATTTT,CASSAPPARGRSDTQYF,TRBD1,TRBV6-1,NA,TRBJ2-3
TGTGCCAGCAGCCAAGACAAGAACAGGGTCTATGGCTACACCTTC,CASSQDKNRVYGYTF,NA,TRBV4-2,once,TRBJ1-2
TGCGCCAGCAGTTTTTTACCGGGACTCACGAACACCGGGGAGCTGTTTTTT,CASSFLPGLTNTGELFF,NA,TRBV5-1,NA,TRBJ2-2
TGTGCCAGCAGCTTAGACGGGCGAGGGGGATCACCCCTCCACTTT,CASSLDGRGGSPLHF,NA,TRBV7-2,NA,TRBJ1-6
TGTGCCAGCACCCCCGGCGGGAGATTTGAGCAGTACTTC,CASTPGGRFEQYF,TRBD2,TRBV28,NA,TRBJ2-7
TGTGCCAGCAGCTTAGCGGTACTTTTGGGCTACACCTTC,CASSLAVLLGYTF,NA,TRBV7-9,few,TRBJ1-2
TGTGCCAGCAGCTTAGGGGGAGGGGCCTTTGGAGGCTACACCTTC,CASSLGGGAFGGYTF,NA,TRBV11-2,once,TRBJ1-2
TGTGCCAGTATTCCCAGGGGGCGCCTAACGAACACTGAAGCTTTCTTT,CASIPRGRLTNTEAFF,TRBD1,TRBV19,once,TRBJ1-1
TGTGCCAGCAGGACCGGGACAGGGGGCCTAGAGACCCAGTACTTC,CASRTGTGGLETQYF,TRBD1,TRBV28,NA,TRBJ2-5
TGTGCCAGCAGCGTATTGCGGGGTTGCGATTGCGAGCAGTACTTC,CASSVLRGCDCEQYF,NA,TRBV9,NA,TRBJ2-7
TGTGCCAGCAGTCCCGGACAGATCTACGAGCAGTACTTC,CASSPGQIYEQYF,NA,TRBV27,NA,TRBJ2-7